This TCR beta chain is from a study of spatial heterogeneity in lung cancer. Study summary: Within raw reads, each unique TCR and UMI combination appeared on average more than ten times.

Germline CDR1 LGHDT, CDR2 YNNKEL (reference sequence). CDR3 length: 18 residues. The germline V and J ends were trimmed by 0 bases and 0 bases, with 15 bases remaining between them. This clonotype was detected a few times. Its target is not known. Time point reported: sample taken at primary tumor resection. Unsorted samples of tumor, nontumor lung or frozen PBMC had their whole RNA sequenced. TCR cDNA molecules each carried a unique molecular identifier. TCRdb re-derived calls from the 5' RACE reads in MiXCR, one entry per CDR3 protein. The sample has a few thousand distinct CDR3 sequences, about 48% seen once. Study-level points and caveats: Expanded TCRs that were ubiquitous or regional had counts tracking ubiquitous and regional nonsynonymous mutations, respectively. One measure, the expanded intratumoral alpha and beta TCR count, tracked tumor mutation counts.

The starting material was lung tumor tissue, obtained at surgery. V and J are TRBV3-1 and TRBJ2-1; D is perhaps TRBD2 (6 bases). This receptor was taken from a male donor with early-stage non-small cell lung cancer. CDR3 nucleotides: TGTGCCAGCAGCCAAGAGTCCCGGGGGAGTAGCTCCTACAATGAGCAGTTCTTC. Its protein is CASSQESRGSSSYNEQFF.